Listed below are T cell receptor beta chains from one sample, sequenced in a study of graft-versus-host responses after intestinal transplantation. Repertoires were generated with immunoSEQ multiplex PCR, while TCRdb's copy carries only in-frame clones and drops some. This table holds some 77,000 clones, about 92% found once. Sequences were derived from PBMCs, sampled 98 days after intestinal transplantation. These receptors were obtained from a human patient who received an intestinal transplant, so some T cells may come from the graft donor. The CDR3 runs from the conserved cysteine through the conserved F or W. D genes are given only for firm matches. Clone size is shown for a subset of rows, as once, few, many or a class of expanded clone.

>.|.|TRBV6-1|TRBJ2-7
TGTGCCAGCAGTGAGTACGGGTACGAGCAGTACTTC
CASSEYGYEQYF
>.|.|TRBV11-2|TRBJ2-5
TGTGCCAGCAGCCCTGGATGGCAAGAGACCCAGTACTTC
CASSPGWQETQYF
>TRBD1|.|TRBV5-1|TRBJ1-5
TGCGCCAGCAGCTTAACCGGGACAGGGGATCAGCCCCAGCATTTT
CASSLTGTGDQPQHF
>.|.|TRBV5-6|TRBJ1-6
TGTGCCAGCAGCTTGGATCGGTCCAGCAGCTCCTATAATTCACCCCTCCACTTT
CASSLDRSSSSYNSPLHF
>.|once|TRBV9|TRBJ2-3
TGTGCCAGCAGCGTAGGGACTCGGGGCACAGATACGCAGTATTTT
CASSVGTRGTDTQYF
>.|.|TRBV4-1|TRBJ1-1
TGCGCCAGCTCCCCCGGGGGGATGAACACTGAAGCTTTCTTT
CASSPGGMNTEAFF
>TRBD2|.|TRBV11-2|TRBJ2-7
TGTGCCAGCAGCCCGGGAGGGACTAGCAGCGACGAGCAGTACTTC
CASSPGGTSSDEQYF
>TRBD2|.|TRBV28|TRBJ2-1
TGTGCCAGCAGGCTAGCGGGAGGGGGATACAATGAGCAGTTCTTC
CASRLAGGGYNEQFF
>.|.|TRBV9|TRBJ1-6
TGTGCCAGCAGCGTAGGGCCCGGAGGGGTGGATTCACCCCTCCACTTT
CASSVGPGGVDSPLHF
>TRBD1|.|TRBV29-1|TRBJ2-7
TGCAGCGTTTCGGACAGGGGAATCCTCTACGAGCAGTACTTC
CSVSDRGILYEQYF
>TRBD2|.|TRBV6-1|TRBJ2-5
TGTGCCAGCAGTGAAGCGCTTCAAACTAGCGGGGGGGCCGCCCGTCAGACCCAGTACTTC
CASSEALQTSGGAARQTQYF
>.|medium-sized|TRBV2|TRBJ2-5
TGTGCCAGCAGTGATGGCTATGGAGGGGGGGTCGAGACCCAGTACTTC
CASSDGYGGGVETQYF
>.|.|TRBV7-7|TRBJ2-1
TGTGCTAGCAGCCCTACTGTAGCGAGTGAGCAGTTCTTC
CASSPTVASEQFF
>TRBD2|.|TRBV4-2|TRBJ2-5
TGTGCCAGCAGCCCGACGACTAGCTGGGAGACCCAGTACTTC
CASSPTTSWETQYF
>.|.|TRBV11-2|TRBJ1-2
TGTGCCAGCAGCATCATGGGGGCCTATGGCTACACCTTC
CASSIMGAYGYTF
>.|.|TRBV19|TRBJ2-1
TGTGCCAGTAGTCACCTTAGGTTTGGGCGATATGAGCAGTTCTTC
CASSHLRFGRYEQFF
>.|.|TRBV7-9|TRBJ1-4
TGTGCCAGCAGCACGGGACCTAATGAAAAACTGTTTTTT
CASSTGPNEKLFF
>.|.|TRBV9|TRBJ2-5
TGTGCCAGCAGCGTAGTGTGGGACACCGAAGAGACCCAGTACTTC
CASSVVWDTEETQYF
>TRBD2|.|TRBV6-5|TRBJ2-7
TGTGCCAGCAGTTACTCACTAGCGGGTGCCTACGAGCAGTACTTC
CASSYSLAGAYEQYF
>.|.|TRBV11-2|TRBJ2-5
TGTGCCAGCAGCGAAAAGACAGCAGCCGGCAAGACCCAGTACTTC
CASSEKTAAGKTQYF
>.|.|TRBV4-1|TRBJ1-5
TGCGCCAGCAGCCAATTACAGGTTAGCAATCAGCCCCAGCATTTT
CASSQLQVSNQPQHF
>TRBD2|.|TRBV10-3|TRBJ2-2
TGTGCCATCCGGGAGGAGGGGGAGCTGTTTTTT
CAIREEGELFF
>TRBD1|once|TRBV10-1|TRBJ2-5
TGCGCCAGCAGTCCCTTTAGGGACAGACAAGAGACCCAGTACTTC
CASSPFRDRQETQYF
>.|.|TRBV27|TRBJ2-7
TGTGCCAGCAGTTTAGGCGGCGCTGCCTACGAGCAGTACTTC
CASSLGGAAYEQYF
>.|.|TRBV7-6|TRBJ2-7
TGTGCCAGCAGCCTACAGGGTGGCTACGAGCAGTACTTC
CASSLQGGYEQYF
>TRBD2|once|TRBV27|TRBJ2-3
TGTGCCAGCAGTCACCTTCAGGGTTTTAGGCTAGCGGGAGGTACAGATACGCAGTATTTT
CASSHLQGFRLAGGTDTQYF
>.|.|TRBV18|TRBJ2-7
TGTGCCAGCTCTCAGGTTGGGGGCGCCGATTCCTACGAGCAGTACTTC
CASSQVGGADSYEQYF
>.|.|TRBV6-5|TRBJ1-2
TGTGCCAGCAGCGACGGCGGGGATGGCTACACCTTC
CASSDGGDGYTF
>TRBD2|once|TRBV7-3|TRBJ2-3
TGTGCCAGCAGCCCATTTCCGGGACTAGCGGGCACAGATACGCAGTATTTT
CASSPFPGLAGTDTQYF
>TRBD1|.|TRBV6-1|TRBJ1-2
TGTGCCAGCACCCCAGGGGGGGGTAACTATGGCTACACCTTC
CASTPGGGNYGYTF
>.|.|TRBV14|TRBJ2-7
TGTGCCAGCAGCCAAGGGCAAGTCGAGCAGTACTTC
CASSQGQVEQYF
>TRBD1|.|TRBV4-1|TRBJ2-1
TGCGCCAGCAGCCAAGGGACAGGGACCCTCTCCTACAATGAGCAGTTCTTC
CASSQGTGTLSYNEQFF
>.|few|TRBV7-9|TRBJ1-1
TGTGCCAGCAGCTTGAACACTGAAGCTTTCTTT
CASSLNTEAFF
>.|.|TRBV19|TRBJ1-6
TGTGCCAGTACCCCTCCCCGCTGGAAACAGGGCACATTCCCTCATAGGGCCCTCCACTTT
CASTPPRWKQGTFPHRALHF
>TRBD2|.|TRBV5-4|TRBJ2-3
TGTGCCAGCAGCTTGGAAACTAGCGGCACAGATACGCAGTATTTT
CASSLETSGTDTQYF
>.|.|TRBV27|TRBJ2-7
TGTGCCAGCAGTTTAGGCCCGAGGGGAGCTATATTCTACGAGCAGTACTTC
CASSLGPRGAIFYEQYF
>.|.|TRBV11-2|TRBJ2-7
TGTGCCAGCAGCTTAGAGAACTCAGTTCGGGCCTACGAGCAGTACTTC
CASSLENSVRAYEQYF
>.|.|TRBV29-1|TRBJ2-1
TGCAGCGTTGAAGATCGCGGGGCGAGTCTATTCTACAATGAGCAGTTCTTC
CSVEDRGASLFYNEQFF
>.|.|TRBV11-2|TRBJ2-1
TGTGCCAGCAGCTTAGACAGGGAGCGTGAGCAGTTCTTC
CASSLDREREQFF
>.|.|TRBV6-1|TRBJ2-3
TGTGCCAGCAGTGAAGCGCTTGGGGGGAGCCCAGATACGCAGTATTTT
CASSEALGGSPDTQYF
>TRBD2|.|TRBV5-1|TRBJ2-2
TGCGCCAGCAGCCCCGGGACTAGCGGGACGGACACCGGGGAGCTGTTTTTT
CASSPGTSGTDTGELFF
>TRBD1|.|TRBV10-3|TRBJ2-1
TGTGCCATCAGTGAGTCGGGGACAGACGTCAATGAGCAGTTCTTC
CAISESGTDVNEQFF
>.|.|TRBV2|TRBJ1-2
TGTGCCAGCAGTGGGTACCGGGACGTCTTCTATGGCTACACCTTC
CASSGYRDVFYGYTF
>.|.|TRBV5-1|TRBJ2-5
TGCGCCAGCAGCTTGGCCGAGACCCAGTACTTC
CASSLAETQYF
>.|.|TRBV7-9|TRBJ1-5
TGTGCCAGCAGCTTAGTGGTGACAGGCCTAGGAAATCAGCCCCAGCATTTT
CASSLVVTGLGNQPQHF
>TRBD2|.|TRBV5-1|TRBJ2-7
TGCGCCAGCAAACAGGGTAGCGGGGGCTCCTACGAGCAGTACTTC
CASKQGSGGSYEQYF
>TRBD2|once|TRBV29-1|TRBJ2-6
TGCAGCGTTGAGCTAGCGGGCAGGGTGAGTGGGGCCAACGTCCTGACTTTC
CSVELAGRVSGANVLTF
>.|.|TRBV5-1|TRBJ2-7
TGCGCCAGCAGCCGGCATATTGGCTCCTACGAGCAGTACTTC
CASSRHIGSYEQYF
>TRBD1|.|TRBV7-9|TRBJ1-1
TGTGCCAGCAGCTTAGGGACAGGGCGTACTGAAGCTTTCTTT
CASSLGTGRTEAFF
>.|.|TRBV9|TRBJ1-1
TGTGCCAGCAGCGTAGAACCGCGCATGAACACTGAAGCTTTCTTT
CASSVEPRMNTEAFF
>TRBD2|.|TRBV5-1|TRBJ2-5
TGCGCCAGCAGCTTGGTCCCTAGCGGGGGGCTACCCCAAGAGACCCAGTACTTC
CASSLVPSGGLPQETQYF
>TRBD1|.|TRBV25-1|TRBJ1-5
TGTGCCAGCAGTGGAGACAGGGGAAGCAATCAGCCCCAGCATTTT
CASSGDRGSNQPQHF
>TRBD1|.|TRBV18|TRBJ2-7
TGTGCCAGCTCACCCGCCCGGGACAGGGTCCCCGAGCAGTACTTC
CASSPARDRVPEQYF
>TRBD1|.|TRBV2|TRBJ1-3
TGTGCCAGCGCCAGGGGGCGAGGAAACACCATATATTTT
CASARGRGNTIYF
>.|.|TRBV19|TRBJ1-2
TGTGCCAGTAGTTCCGAGAACTATGGCTACACCTTC
CASSSENYGYTF
>TRBD1|.|TRBV19|TRBJ2-7
TGTGCCAGTAGTCTCCGGGACAGGCGTCCCTACGAGCAGTACTTC
CASSLRDRRPYEQYF
>TRBD2|.|TRBV13|TRBJ2-7
TGTGCCAGCAGCCCCGGGACTAGCGGAGCCTACGAGCAGTACTTC
CASSPGTSGAYEQYF
>TRBD1|once|TRBV10-1|TRBJ1-1
TGCGCCAGCGGACCCGGGACAGGGGGTTTGGACACTGAAGCTTTCTTT
CASGPGTGGLDTEAFF
>TRBD2|.|TRBV7-2|TRBJ2-3
TGTGCCAGCAGCCGCCCCCGAGGGCTAGCGGGATACACAGATACGCAGTATTTT
CASSRPRGLAGYTDTQYF
>TRBD1|.|TRBV11-2|TRBJ1-4
TGTGCCAGCAGCTTAGACAGGGGGGAAAAACTGTTTTTT
CASSLDRGEKLFF